This entry concerns a single TCR beta chain. What it binds is not known. The sorted-subset replicate PCRs were given 200 ng DNA, which is tens of thousands of T cell genomes. Only in-frame clones appear in the TCRdb table, and some are missing; sequencing was by immunoSEQ multiplex PCR. Of about 2.1 million clones listed, roughly 91% are singletons. These data belong to a study of shared clonotypes between healthy human individuals. General study results and limits: What rarefaction showed was incomplete sorted-subset sequencing despite large depth. Larger estimated richness was generally seen in naive subsets than in memory subsets.

The V gene lost 5 bases and the J gene lost 5 bases, with 19 bases spanning the gap. The CDR3 has 15 residues. Germline assignment: CDR1 SGHVS and CDR2 FQNEAQ. CD45RO-negative cells were positively selected for CCR7, leaving out terminally differentiated effector memory CD45RA+ cells. Donors were healthy HIV-negative adults without recently reported acute infections or vaccinations. Sequenced: naive CD8+ T cells from PBMCs. This receptor was obtained from a man aged 18 to 30 in good health. Some clones in this sample may be carry-over from other donors' samples. This chain uses TRBV7-8 with TRBJ2-7; tentatively, D is TRBD1 (5 bases). The CDR3 sequence: CASSAIGAGSDEQYF. The CDR3 nucleotides are TGTGCCAGCAGCGCCATAGGTGCAGGGTCCGACGAGCAGTACTTC.